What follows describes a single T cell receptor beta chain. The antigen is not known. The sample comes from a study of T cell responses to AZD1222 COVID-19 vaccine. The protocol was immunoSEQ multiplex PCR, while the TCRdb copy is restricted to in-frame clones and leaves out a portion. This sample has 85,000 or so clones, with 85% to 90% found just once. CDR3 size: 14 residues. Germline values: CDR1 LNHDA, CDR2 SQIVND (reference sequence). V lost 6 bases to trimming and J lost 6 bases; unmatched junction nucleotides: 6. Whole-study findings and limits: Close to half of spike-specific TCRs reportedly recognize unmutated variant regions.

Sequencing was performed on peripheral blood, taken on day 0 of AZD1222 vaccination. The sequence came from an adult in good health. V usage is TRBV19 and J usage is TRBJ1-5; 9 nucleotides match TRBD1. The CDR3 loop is CASRPGTGFQPQHF. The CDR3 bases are TGTGCCAGTAGACCCGGGACAGGGTTTCAGCCCCAGCATTTT.